This TCR beta chain was captured in a study of blood T cell repertoires in COVID-19 (dated by TCRdb to the early 2020s). Study-wide context: Samples from collaborators originated in the United States, Italy and Spain and spanned both the acute and convalescent phases of COVID-19. The prospective study material was composed of cDNA or gDNA derived from T cells, B-cell-depleted T cells, or PBMCs. The dataset comprised deeply sampled blood TCRbeta repertoires from subjects exposed to, actively infected with, or recovered from COVID-19. The repertoires were released in a freely available public database meant as a resource for research on the immune response to SARS-CoV-2. Samples were obtained from the ongoing ImmuneRACE study (first 160 participants) and from 1,254 subjects provided by 6 global collaborators. Sample metadata almost always included a de-identified subject ID, COVID-19 status, age in years and sex. Where available, HLA class I and class II types were taken from metadata supplied by the sample provider and were not determined by assay-based typing.

The collaborating institutions used their own protocols to collect whole blood in K2EDTA tubes. For TCRbeta analysis, collaborators shipped samples in one of three forms: frozen whole blood, isolated PBMCs, or DNA extracted from either of those sample types. Overall study outcomes, separate from this receptor: The quantity of clinical and demographic metadata differed by source and by participant and was supplied without curation.

CDR1 and CDR2 were assigned from the germline V gene as SGHVS and FQNEAQ. Germline trimming: 1 base from V, 1 base from J; junction bases outside gene matches: 5. The CDR3 contains 16 residues, cysteine and phenylalanine counted. Kept here is only the CDR3 DNA, which spans 48 bases and is read in frame from base 1. The immunoSEQ Assay, a bias-controlled multiplex PCR, was used to amplify TCRbeta CDR3 regions from genomic DNA. The paper's data handling went like this. Within the assay, amplification of reference gene primers was used to estimate how many nucleated cells each sample contained. Sequence reads were collapsed and filtered to measure the absolute abundance of every unique TCRbeta CDR3 rearrangement. For each sample, productive Simpson clonality was calculated by taking the square root of Simpson's diversity index across productive rearrangements. The immuneACCESS repertoire file appears here via TCRdb, limited to in-frame rearrangements. These files lack a portion of the clones; in checked studies, under half of the deficit traces to unresolved V genes, and the cause of the others is not known. V, J and clone size reflect that table, while D and trimming were determined from the DNA. The sample profile shows about 160,000 clones; around 84% of them were found once. Around 1% of the sample rests with the top ten.

About this clone: Its antigen specificity is not known. Per-base qualities were not stored, and no clone one base away is much larger.

This clonotype was sampled from a middle-aged man with acute or convalescent COVID-19. The receptor chain draws on TRBV7-8 and TRBJ2-3, and 7 junction bases match TRBD2. Input material: peripheral blood. The DNA reads as follows: TGTGCCAGCAGCTTAGTTGGGGGGGTGGGCACAGATACGCAGTATTTT. This translates into CASSLVGGVGTDTQYF.